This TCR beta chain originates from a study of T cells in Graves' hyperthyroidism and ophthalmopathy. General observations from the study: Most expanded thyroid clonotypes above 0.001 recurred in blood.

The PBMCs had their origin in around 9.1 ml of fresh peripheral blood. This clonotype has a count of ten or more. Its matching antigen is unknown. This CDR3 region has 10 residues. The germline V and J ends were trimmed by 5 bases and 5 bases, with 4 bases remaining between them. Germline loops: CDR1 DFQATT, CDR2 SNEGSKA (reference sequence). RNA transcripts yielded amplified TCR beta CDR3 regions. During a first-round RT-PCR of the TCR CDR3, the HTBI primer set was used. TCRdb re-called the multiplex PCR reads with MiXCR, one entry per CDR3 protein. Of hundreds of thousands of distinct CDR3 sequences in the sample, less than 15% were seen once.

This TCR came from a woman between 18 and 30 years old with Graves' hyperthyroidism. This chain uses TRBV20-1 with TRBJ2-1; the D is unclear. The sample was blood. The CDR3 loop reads CSARNNEQFF. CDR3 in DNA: TGCAGTGCTCGCAACAATGAGCAGTTCTTC.